The 26 T cell receptor beta chains in this list originate from one sample, sequenced in a study of cytotoxic CD8 clonotypes in ibrutinib-treated CLL (dated by TCRdb to the early 2020s). Library generation was performed with the immunoSEQ multiplex PCR assay. The clones in this table, taken by TCRdb from immuneACCESS, are in-frame only. Not every clone is retained; where verified, under half of the shortfall comes from an unresolved V gene, and the cause of the rest is unknown. In this sample the table shows about 310,000 clones, 80% of which occur a single time. Roughly 6.3% of the sample lies in the top ten. Material: PBMCs, obtained before ibrutinib treatment. The receptors were gathered from a human donor with chronic lymphocytic leukemia.

The rearrangement uses TRBV30 and TRBJ2-1; unclear D gene. With 4 bases removed from V and 7 bases from J, the gap between germline ends came to 8 bases. The length of the CDR3 is 11 residues. The V gene's germline CDR1 is GTSNPN and CDR2 SVGIG (reference sequence). CDR3 region: CAWNGRNEQFF. CDR3 nucleotide sequence: TGTGCCTGGAACGGACGGAATGAGCAGTTCTTC.

The chain is built from TRBV6-5 and TRBJ2-7; D remains ambiguous. CDR1 is MNHEY, CDR2 SVGAGI, per germline. V was clipped by 8 bases and J by 5 bases, with 13 bases between them. The CDR3 runs 12 residues. CDR3 sequence: CASPSSLDEQYF. In DNA, the CDR3 is TGTGCCAGCCCATCTAGTCTTGACGAGCAGTACTTC.

The J gene is TRBJ2-3, the V gene TRBV7-6, with TRBD2 identical over 14 bases. The CDR3 runs 21 residues. Unmatched junction bases numbered 17, after V lost 4 bases and J lost 2 bases. The germline V gene encodes CDR1 SGHVS and CDR2 FNYEAQ. The CDR3 DNA follows: TGTGCCAGCAGCTCCCGGGGACTAGCGGGAGTTGGGGCCCAGTACACAGATACGCAGTATTTT. It codes for CASSSRGLAGVGAQYTDTQYF.

The genes are TRBV4-2 and TRBJ2-7; TRBD2 matches 7 bases. The CDR3 runs 16 residues. Trimming removed 0 bases from V and 9 bases from J; junction bases left unmatched: 14. The germline V gene encodes CDR1 LGHNA and CDR2 YNFKEQ. In DNA, the CDR3 is TGTGCCAGCAGCCAAGATTTCCTAGCGGAGCAAAGGGGGCAGTACTTC. Protein: CASSQDFLAEQRGQYF.

This chain joins TRBV11-2 and TRBJ1-3, with 9 bases that match TRBD1. Germline V gives CDR1 SGHAT, CDR2 FQNNGV. This CDR3 comprises 17 residues. V gave up 3 bases and J gave up 3 bases; unmatched junction bases: 9. The CDR3 reads CASSLKTGTGSGNTIYF. CDR3 sequence (DNA): TGTGCCAGCAGCTTGAAAACAGGGACAGGGAGTGGAAACACCATATATTTT.

This clone came up a few times. This chain joins TRBV19 and TRBJ1-4; D gene ambiguous. From germline, CDR1 is LNHDA and CDR2 SQIVND (reference sequence). CDR3 length: 13 residues. The V end was cut by 3 bases, the J end by 5 bases, with 7 bases between. CDR3 region: CASSIRSNEKLFF. CDR3 sequence (DNA): TGTGCCAGTAGTATTAGAAGCAATGAAAAACTGTTTTTT.

The rearrangement joins TRBV7-3 to TRBJ2-1; 9 bases align to TRBD2. Looked up from germline, CDR1 is SGHTA and CDR2 is FQGTGA. The junction had 5 bases not matched to a gene; V was cut back by 4 bases and J by 4 bases. The CDR3 consists of 15 residues. The DNA for the CDR3 is TGTGCCAGCAGCTCGACTAGCGGAGTATACAATGAGCAGTTCTTC. This sequence encodes CASSSTSGVYNEQFF. The full variable domain, completed using reference TRBV7-3 and TRBJ2-1, is GAGVSQTPSNKVTEKGKYVELRCDPISGHTALYWYRQSLGQGPEFLIYFQGTGAADDSGLPNDRFFAVRPEGSVSTLKIQRTERGDSAVYLCASSSTSGVYNEQFFGPGTRLTVL.

This chain joins TRBV28 and TRBJ2-7; the D gene is possibly TRBD1 (6 bases). This CDR3 has 14 residues. Germline loops: CDR1 MDHEN, CDR2 SYDVKM. V dropped 5 bases and J dropped 3 bases, with 14 bases sitting between them. The CDR3 region has the DNA TGTGCCAGCAGTCTACAGGGAGTAGGCTACGAGCAGTACTTC. As protein: CASSLQGVGYEQYF.

The count of this clone is one. The chain is built from TRBV28 and TRBJ2-7; TRBD1 is a possible D gene (6 bases). CDR3 length: 12 residues. The V end was cut by 5 bases, the J end by 4 bases, with 9 bases between. Looked up from germline, CDR1 is MDHEN and CDR2 is SYDVKM. DNA for the CDR3: TGTGCCAGCAGTGGCGACAGGTACGAGCAGTACTTC. The encoded protein is CASSGDRYEQYF.

The chain has TRBV27 and TRBJ2-5, with 10 bases identical to TRBD2. V dropped 2 bases and J dropped 5; count of bases not matched to a gene: 2. The CDR3 is 14 amino acids. Germline CDR1 is MNHEY and CDR2 is SMNVEV (reference sequence). CDR3 sequence reads: CASSLIAGGETQYF. In DNA form, the CDR3 reads TGTGCCAGCAGTTTAATAGCGGGAGGCGAGACCCAGTACTTC.

CDR3 region: CASSLSPGPSYEQYF. CDR3 in DNA: TGTGCCAGCAGCTTATCCCCAGGGCCTTCCTACGAGCAGTACTTC. The chain has TRBV7-3 and TRBJ2-7, with D tentatively TRBD1 (5 bases). Germline-derived CDR1 and CDR2 are SGHTA and FQGTGA. The CDR3 has 15 amino acids. The V and J ends lost 2 bases and 1 base respectively, with 12 bases between them.

This clone has only one observation. The V call is TRBV5-1, the J call TRBJ2-7, with 7 bases aligning to TRBD1. CDR1 and CDR2 (germline): SGHRS, YFSETQ. Unmatched junction bases numbered 20, after V lost 4 bases and J lost 7 bases. The CDR3 contains 17 residues. The CDR3 here is CASSPMEGGPVWLEQYF. DNA for the CDR3: TGCGCCAGCAGCCCCATGGAAGGGGGCCCAGTTTGGTTGGAGCAGTACTTC.

The chain has TRBV11-3 and TRBJ2-1; D is ambiguous. V lost 1 base, J lost 6 bases, and 7 bases lay in between. Germline V gives CDR1 SGHNT, CDR2 YENEEA. The length of the CDR3 is 13 residues. CDR3 coding DNA: TGTGCCAGCAGCTTAGGCGTCAGCAATGAGCAGTTCTTC. This encodes CASSLGVSNEQFF. The complete variable domain, with remaining parts taken from reference TRBV11-3 and TRBJ2-1, reads EAGVVQSPRYKIIEKKQPVAFWCNPISGHNTLYWYLQNLGQGPELLIRYENEEAVDDSQLPKDRFSAERLKGVDSTLKIQPAELGDSAVYLCASSLGVSNEQFFGPGTRLTVL.

This clone was counted only a few times. The V and J genes are TRBV25-1 and TRBJ1-5; 7 nucleotides agree with TRBD1. CDR3 length: 17 amino acids. Per germline, CDR1 MGHDK and CDR2 SYGVNS. J lost 0 bases, V lost 2 bases, and 7 bases had no gene match. The DNA for the CDR3 is TGTGCCAGCAGTGAAGCGACAGGGCCCTATAGCAATCAGCCCCAGCATTTT. Protein sequence: CASSEATGPYSNQPQHF.

This clone appeared once. The chain joins TRBV20-1 to TRBJ2-1; D is ambiguous. The CDR3 has 11 residues. The V end lost 6 bases, the J end lost 9 bases, and 12 bases lay between the germline ends. Per germline, CDR1 DFQATT and CDR2 SNEGSKA (reference sequence). CDR3 region: CSAWRVLEQFF. CDR3 nucleotides: TGCAGTGCGTGGAGAGTCCTTGAGCAGTTCTTC.

The rearrangement uses TRBV6-5 and TRBJ2-1; possible D gene TRBD1, 5 bases. The CDR3 sequence is 16 residues long. The germline V gene has CDR1 MNHEY and CDR2 SVGAGI. The germline V and J ends were trimmed by 3 bases and 3 bases, with 15 bases remaining between them. The CDR3 DNA sequence: TGTGCCAGCAGTTATTATGGCAGGGCGATCTACAATGAGCAGTTCTTC. This translates into CASSYYGRAIYNEQFF.

The rearrangement links TRBV7-3 to TRBJ2-1; 7 bases fit TRBD1. The CDR3 consists of 14 residues. V lost 2 bases, J lost 8 bases, and 6 bases stayed unmatched. Per germline, CDR1 SGHTA and CDR2 FQGTGA. In DNA, the CDR3 is TGTGCCAGCAGCTTATTCCGGGACAGCTATGAGCAGTTCTTC. Translating gives CASSLFRDSYEQFF.

This clone appeared once. V gene TRBV5-8 combines with J gene TRBJ2-1, with D possibly being TRBD2 (7 bases). The CDR3 contains 19 residues. V was cut by 6 bases and J by 0 bases, with 25 bases left in between. Germline V CDR1 and CDR2: SGHTS, YDEGEE. CDR3 amino acids: CASTLGGASGKHSYNEQFF. CDR3 nucleotides: TGTGCCAGCACCCTGGGGGGGGCTAGCGGAAAACACTCCTACAATGAGCAGTTCTTC.

The chain couples TRBV6-5 to TRBJ2-7; 9 bases align to TRBD2. Germline assignment: CDR1 MNHEY and CDR2 SVGAGI. After removal of 0 bases from V and 6 bases from J, the junction contained 9 bases not matched to a gene. The CDR3 contains 16 residues. The DNA for the CDR3 is TGTGCCAGCAGTTACTCTGCTAGCGGGAACCCCCGCGAGCAGTACTTC. Translation gives CASSYSASGNPREQYF.

The gene calls are TRBV7-2 and TRBJ1-5; no clear D. This CDR3 has 12 residues. The V and J ends lost 5 bases and 4 bases respectively, with 6 bases between them. Per the germline V gene, CDR1 is SGHTA and CDR2 is FQGNSA. The chain's CDR3 is CASSASNQPQHF. CDR3 nucleotides: TGTGCCAGCAGCGCGTCAAATCAGCCCCAGCATTTT.

The V gene is TRBV19, the J gene TRBJ1-5; D is unclear. Trimming removed 7 bases from V and 0 bases from J, with 16 bases in between. This CDR3 is built from 16 residues. CDR1 and CDR2 from the germline V gene are LNHDA and SQIVND (reference sequence). CDR3 DNA: TGTGCCAGTAATCCAATCGGGCAACATAGCAATCAGCCCCAGCATTTT. Protein sequence: CASNPIGQHSNQPQHF.

The rearrangement links TRBV10-3 to TRBJ2-7; D not resolved. The germline V gene has CDR1 ENHRY and CDR2 SYGVKD. V gave up 0 bases and J gave up 2 bases, with 8 bases separating them. This CDR3 spans 14 amino acids. CDR3 loop: CAISESASTYEQYF. CDR3 nucleotides: TGTGCCATCAGTGAGTCGGCCTCAACCTACGAGCAGTACTTC.

The V gene is TRBV9, the J gene TRBJ2-1; 8 positions match TRBD2. J was trimmed by 0 bases and V by 1 base; bases with no gene match: 3. The CDR3 length is 16 residues. Per germline, CDR1 SGDLS and CDR2 YYNGEE. This chain's CDR3 is CASSVTGGSSYNEQFF. CDR3 bases: TGTGCCAGCAGCGTAACGGGGGGGAGCTCCTACAATGAGCAGTTCTTC. Based on the CDR3 plus reference TRBV9 and TRBJ2-1, the full variable domain is DSGVTQTPKHLITATGQRVTLRCSPRSGDLSVYWYQQSLDQGLQFLIQYYNGEERAKGNILERFSAQQFPDLHSELNLSSLELGDSALYFCASSVTGGSSYNEQFFGPGTRLTVL.

In its sample, this clone was seen once. V usage is TRBV2 and J usage is TRBJ2-1, with 11 nucleotides matching TRBD2. After removal of 4 bases from V and 3 bases from J, the junction contained 2 bases not matched to a gene. The CDR3 sequence is 15 residues long. CDR1 is SNHLY, CDR2 FYNNEI, per germline. Written as DNA, the CDR3 is TGTGCCAGCAGTGCCGGGACTAGCGGCTACAATGAGCAGTTCTTC. Amino acids: CASSAGTSGYNEQFF.

J is TRBJ1-1 and V is TRBV2; D unclear. The CDR3 is 13 amino acids. V was pared by 6 bases and J by 2 bases, with 10 bases between. Germline loops: CDR1 SNHLY, CDR2 FYNNEI. The CDR3 here is CASRVNTNTEAFF. In DNA, the CDR3 is TGTGCCAGCAGAGTTAATACCAACACTGAAGCTTTCTTT.

The V and J genes are TRBV27 and TRBJ2-5; tentative D call: TRBD1 (5 bases). This CDR3 has 15 amino acids. The germline V gene has CDR1 MNHEY and CDR2 SMNVEV (reference sequence). Trimming stripped 6 bases from V and 4 bases from J, with 18 bases between. The CDR3 sequence: CASSRTPSGRETQYF. As DNA, the CDR3 is TGTGCCAGCAGCCGGACACCCTCGGGTAGAGAGACCCAGTACTTC.